This T cell receptor (beta chain) was documented in a study of OX40 agonist ivuxolimab in advanced cancers. For the study in its entirety: The costimulatory receptor OX40 (CD134) was targeted by ivuxolimab, a fully human IgG2 agonistic monoclonal antibody. Prior anti-PD-1, anti-PD-L1 or anti-CTLA-4 therapy was permitted, and 40% to 50% of dose-escalation patients had received checkpoint inhibitors. In the dose-escalation cohort, around 80% of patients were male, and the mean age was 60 years with a range of roughly 20 to 85. Partial responses occurred in three dose-escalation patients, of whom one had hepatocellular carcinoma and two had cutaneous melanoma. The monotherapy dose-escalation portion (N of about 52 patients) of the phase I ivuxolimab trial is reported in the paper. Intravenous ivuxolimab was administered to patients every 2 weeks at six dose levels: 0.01, 0.1, 0.3, 1.5, 3 and 10 mg/kg. Peripheral TCRbeta sequencing aimed to test whether ivuxolimab altered TCR sequence diversity and caused clonal T-cell expansion. Among the approximately 50 dose-escalation patients, about 20 had hepatocellular carcinoma, roughly 15 melanoma, 9 renal cell carcinoma and 9 head and neck cancer.

Summary of the overall study and its limitations: In the 0.1-3.0 mg/kg groups, partial responders were among the patients with the lowest normalized peripheral clonal expansion, particularly in CD8+ T cells. Low levels of normalized T-cell clonal expansion were also seen in some nonresponding patients. The antigen specificity of the clonally expanded peripheral T cells was not determined. After ivuxolimab, expanded clones were on average more numerous among CD8+ T cells than among CD4+ T cells. Clonal expansion of both CD4+ and CD8+ blood T cells was observed from baseline to week 6 at doses 0.1 to 3.0 mg/kg.

Worth noting for this clone: It has no known antigen specificity. Base qualities were left out, and no much larger clone turns up one base away.

Genomic DNA was isolated from the sorted cells so that the TCRbeta CDR3 region could be sequenced. TCRbeta CDR3 regions were sequenced using the immunoSEQ Assay. TCRdb's version of the immuneACCESS table is confined to in-frame rearrangements and falls short of the full clone set. An unresolved V gene accounts for under half of the shortfall where checked; the remainder is of unknown origin. The sample records approximately 80,000 clones, about 85% of which are singletons. The top ten clonotypes cover around 3.5% of the sample. V is shortened by 6 bases, J by 0 bases, and the region joining them spans 19 bases. The CDR3 contains 17 residues, cysteine and phenylalanine counted. Only the CDR3 region is kept as DNA, spanning 51 bases read in frame from base 1. Sequences MRHNA (CDR1) and SNTAGT (CDR2) are obtained from the germline V gene. Patients with a history of autoimmune disease or receiving systemic immunosuppression were excluded from the trial. Peripheral blood for TCR sequencing was collected from all dose cohorts at baseline, on cycle 4 day 1, and on cycle 7 day 1. The samples were drawn from a first-in-human, open-label, multicenter phase I dose-escalation trial of ivuxolimab. Adults with locally advanced or metastatic melanoma, renal cell, hepatocellular, or head and neck squamous cell carcinoma were enrolled in the trial. CD4+ and CD8+ T cells were sorted separately from peripheral blood before TCR sequencing.

The source material was CD4+ or CD8+ T cells sorted from blood, sampled in a trial of the OX40 agonist ivuxolimab. The V gene is TRBV6-4 and the J gene is TRBJ2-3; tentative D gene TRBD2, with 6 bases matching. This clonotype originated in an adult with an advanced solid tumor such as melanoma, head and neck, liver or kidney cancer. The CDR3 in this case is CASSPPGVPSSTDTQYF. The base sequence is TGTGCCAGCAGCCCCCCGGGAGTGCCCTCTAGCACAGATACGCAGTATTTT.